These T cell receptor beta chains were read from a single sample in a study of shared clonotypes between healthy human individuals. Assay: immunoSEQ multiplex PCR; the TCRdb copy retains only in-frame clones and omits some. The sample has some 650,000 clones; around 97% are singletons. Sequencing input: naive CD4+ T cells sorted from blood. The receptors come from a woman between 25 and 40 years old in good health. Both conserved end residues are part of each CDR3. A D gene is named only where the DNA matches it firmly. Clone size is given for some rows only: seen once, a few or many times, or a class if the clone is expanded.

v_gene	abundance	d_gene	j_gene	CDR3nt	CDR3aa
TRBV30	NA	NA	TRBJ2-3	TGTGCCTGGACCCGGGACATGGGGTTGGTGGATACGCAGTATTTT	CAWTRDMGLVDTQYF
TRBV5-1	once	NA	TRBJ2-7	TGCGCCAGCAGCCTAGGACAGATCTCCTACGAGCAGTACTTC	CASSLGQISYEQYF
TRBV6-1	NA	NA	TRBJ1-3	TGTGCCAGCAGTGGTCCGGACAGCTCTGGAAACACCATATATTTT	CASSGPDSSGNTIYF
TRBV28	NA	NA	TRBJ1-3	TGTGCCAGCGCGTCCCCCCGGGGACGCTCTGGAAACACCATATATTTT	CASASPRGRSGNTIYF
TRBV5-1	NA	TRBD2	TRBJ2-7	TGCGCCAGCAGTCAGACTAGCGGGACTATGTACGAGCAGTACTTC	CASSQTSGTMYEQYF
TRBV2	once	NA	TRBJ1-5	TGTGCCAGCAGAAAGGGGGAAAATAGCAATCAGCCCCAGCATTTT	CASRKGENSNQPQHF
TRBV7-2	NA	NA	TRBJ1-4	TGTGCCAGCAGTTTTCAACAGGGTTCTAATGAAAAACTGTTTTTT	CASSFQQGSNEKLFF
TRBV14	NA	TRBD2	TRBJ2-2	TGTGCCAGCAGCGATTTACTAGCGGGAGCTGGGGAGCTGTTTTTT	CASSDLLAGAGELFF
TRBV5-1	NA	TRBD1	TRBJ1-4	TGCGCCAGCAGCTTGGATGGACAGGGTACAGAAAAACTGTTTTTT	CASSLDGQGTEKLFF
TRBV5-1	once	TRBD1	TRBJ2-7	TGCGCCAGCAGCCGTATGACGGGGACAGGCACCTACGAGCAGTACTTC	CASSRMTGTGTYEQYF
TRBV29-1	NA	TRBD2	TRBJ2-2	TGCAGCGCATCACTAGCGGGAGCGAACACCGGGGAGCTGTTTTTT	CSASLAGANTGELFF
TRBV5-4	NA	NA	TRBJ2-1	TGTGCCAGCAGCCAGGTAGAGGCCTACAATGAGCAGTTCTTC	CASSQVEAYNEQFF
TRBV6-6	NA	TRBD2	TRBJ2-7	TGTGCCAGCAGTTACTCGGGACTAGCGGGAGTGGACGAGCAGTACTTC	CASSYSGLAGVDEQYF
TRBV2	NA	NA	TRBJ2-3	TGTGCCAGCATTCCAGGGATAAGCACAGATACGCAGTATTTT	CASIPGISTDTQYF
TRBV9	NA	NA	TRBJ2-2	TGTGCCAGCAAAGGAGGTCAGGCGGACACCGGGGAGCTGTTTTTT	CASKGGQADTGELFF
TRBV18	NA	TRBD2	TRBJ2-3	TGTGCCAGCTCACCACCGTTAGGACTAGCGGGAGGGCCGGATACGCAGTATTTT	CASSPPLGLAGGPDTQYF
TRBV2	NA	NA	TRBJ1-3	TGTGCCAGCAGTGAATCTGGCCGGAACTCTGGAAACACCATATATTTT	CASSESGRNSGNTIYF
TRBV6-6	once	NA	TRBJ1-5	TGTGCCAGCAGCACACACCCAGGGGCCACTCAGCCCCAGCATTTT	CASSTHPGATQPQHF
TRBV28	NA	TRBD1	TRBJ2-5	TGTGCCAGCAGGCGACAGGGGGTGTTTTGGGAGACCCAGTACTTC	CASRRQGVFWETQYF
TRBV4-2	NA	NA	TRBJ2-3	TGTGCCAGCAGCCAACCCCCAGATACGCAGTATTTT	CASSQPPDTQYF
TRBV30	NA	TRBD1	TRBJ1-2	TGTGCCTGGAGTTTAAGGGGGCACTATGGCTACACCTTC	CAWSLRGHYGYTF
TRBV28	NA	NA	TRBJ1-2	TGTGCCAGCAGTTTCGGACAGCATTATGGCTACACCTTC	CASSFGQHYGYTF
TRBV5-1	NA	NA	TRBJ2-7	TGCGCCAGCAGCGATGGATACTACGAGCAGTACTTC	CASSDGYYEQYF
TRBV28	NA	NA	TRBJ2-5	TGTGCCAGCAGTTTTTTGGATGGGCGGGGTCGAGAGACCCAGTACTTC	CASSFLDGRGRETQYF
TRBV29-1	NA	TRBD1	TRBJ2-7	TGCAGCGTTGGAACAGGGGGCGCGTATGTGCAGTACTTC	CSVGTGGAYVQYF
TRBV28	NA	NA	TRBJ2-7	TGTGCCAGCAGTTTCCTAGGGGATGGCGAGCAGTACTTC	CASSFLGDGEQYF
TRBV21-1	NA	NA	TRBJ2-3	TGTGCCAGCAGCATGAGCCAACTAGCGGCCACGCAGTATTTT	CASSMSQLAATQYF
TRBV7-2	once	NA	TRBJ2-1	TGTGCCAGCAGCCCGCCCGGTAGCTTAGTCTCCTACAATGAGCAGTTCTTC	CASSPPGSLVSYNEQFF
TRBV5-1	NA	TRBD1	TRBJ2-7	TGCGCCAGCAGCCAGGACAGGGCTTACGAGCAGTACTTC	CASSQDRAYEQYF
TRBV29-1	NA	NA	TRBJ2-7	TGCAGCGTTGAAGCAGGCCCTGAGCAGTACTTC	CSVEAGPEQYF
TRBV5-1	NA	NA	TRBJ2-2	TGCGCCAGCAGCCGGGACACAAGGGCCGACGGGGAGCTGTTTTTT	CASSRDTRADGELFF
TRBV2	NA	NA	TRBJ1-1	TGTGCCAGCAGTGGGCAGGGACGTGAAGCTTTCTTT	CASSGQGREAFF
TRBV5-1	NA	TRBD1	TRBJ1-5	TGCGCCAGCAGCTGCATCTCCTCCGGGACAGGCGCCCTTGAGGACAATCAGCCCCAGCATTTT	CASSCISSGTGALEDNQPQHF
TRBV10-3	NA	NA	TRBJ2-5	TGTGCCATACAAGCGGATGGGGAGACCCAGTACTTC	CAIQADGETQYF
TRBV7-9	NA	TRBD2	TRBJ2-4	TGTGCCAGCAGCCCGCAAGCGGGGAGAGGGATTGGGGAAAACATTCAGTACTTC	CASSPQAGRGIGENIQYF
TRBV30	NA	NA	TRBJ2-1	TGTGCCTGGAGTCCCTATACCGGGACGCAACCTCGGGATGAGCAGTTCTTC	CAWSPYTGTQPRDEQFF
TRBV20-1	NA	NA	TRBJ1-1	TGCAGTGCTGTCGACACTGAAGCTTTCTTT	CSAVDTEAFF
TRBV5-1	NA	TRBD1	TRBJ2-5	TGCGCCAGCAGATTACCGACCGGGACAGACCAAGAGACCCAGTACTTC	CASRLPTGTDQETQYF
TRBV5-6	NA	NA	TRBJ2-6	TGTGCCAGCAGCGCAAGGTCTGGGGCCAACGTCCTGACTTTC	CASSARSGANVLTF
TRBV16	NA	NA	TRBJ1-5	TGTGCCAGCAGCCAAGGGTTGAGGACTTCGCCCCAGCATTTT	CASSQGLRTSPQHF
TRBV4-2	NA	NA	TRBJ1-3	TGTGCCAGCAGCCATGGAGGGGACACTGGAAACACCATATATTTT	CASSHGGDTGNTIYF
TRBV5-5	NA	TRBD2	TRBJ2-7	TGTGCCAGACGCGCTAGCGGGAGGGCCGAAGAGCAGTACTTC	CARRASGRAEEQYF
TRBV6-6	NA	NA	TRBJ1-3	TGTGCCAGCAGAGCCTCGGCAGCTAATCCTGGAAACACCATATATTTT	CASRASAANPGNTIYF
TRBV9	NA	TRBD2	TRBJ2-1	TGTGCCAGCAGCGTCAGCGGGAGGGTCTCCTACAATGAGCAGTTCTTC	CASSVSGRVSYNEQFF
TRBV4-1	NA	TRBD1	TRBJ2-7	TGCGCCAGCAGCCAAGGAGGGACAGGGTTTCCCGAGCAGTACTTC	CASSQGGTGFPEQYF
TRBV5-4	NA	TRBD1	TRBJ1-2	TGTGCCAGCAGCACCCGACAGGGGTTCGTCCTCGACGTCTATGGCTACACCTTC	CASSTRQGFVLDVYGYTF
TRBV28	NA	NA	TRBJ1-2	TGTGCCAGCAGGTTCGGATATGGCTACACCTTC	CASRFGYGYTF
TRBV6-1	NA	NA	TRBJ1-5	TGTGCCAGCACGTCCGTGACAGCTGGGAATCAGCCCCAGCATTTT	CASTSVTAGNQPQHF
TRBV4-1	NA	TRBD2	TRBJ2-1	TGCGCCAGCAGCCAAGAAGGGGGACTAGCGGGAGGGCCTTACAATGAGCAGTTCTTC	CASSQEGGLAGGPYNEQFF
TRBV5-1	NA	TRBD2	TRBJ2-7	TGCGCCAGCAGCTTGATTGCGGGGGAGAGCTACGAGCAGTACTTC	CASSLIAGESYEQYF
TRBV7-9	NA	NA	TRBJ2-5	TGTGCCAGCAGCTTACAGGCCGGCCAAGAGACCCAGTACTTC	CASSLQAGQETQYF
TRBV28	NA	TRBD1	TRBJ1-5	TGTGCCAGCAGTTCCAAGTACGACAGGGGCGACCCTTCCTTTCAGCCCCAGCATTTT	CASSSKYDRGDPSFQPQHF
TRBV5-1	NA	NA	TRBJ2-7	TGCGCCAGCAGCTCCGACTCGGGCTACGAGCAGTACTTC	CASSSDSGYEQYF
TRBV20-1	NA	NA	TRBJ1-1	TGCAGTGCTAGTGGGGGGGAAGCTTTCTTT	CSASGGEAFF
TRBV9	NA	TRBD2	TRBJ2-1	TGTGCCAGCAGCGTAGGTCGGCTAGCGGGAGGGCAAAGGGGATTAAATGAGCAGTTCTTC	CASSVGRLAGGQRGLNEQFF